Following are 3 T cell receptor beta chains from one sample sequenced in a study of cytomegalovirus exposure and HLA in healthy donors. Primers included in the PCR were 60 Vbeta and 13 Jbeta primers. The method was immunoSEQ multiplex PCR; TCRdb's version includes in-frame clones alone and lacks a portion of them. The sample lists under 90,000 clones, around 68% occurring once. Sequences were obtained from PBMCs. The receptors derive from a middle-aged man in good health and CMV-seropositive.

This rearrangement joins TRBV5-1 to TRBJ2-7, with 9 bases matching TRBD1. Germline CDR1 SGHRS, CDR2 YFSETQ. J gave up 5 bases and V 7 bases, and 10 bases lay outside the gene matches. The length of the CDR3 is 14 residues. In DNA form, the CDR3 reads TGCGCCAGCGTCCCCGGGGACAGGGAACACGAGCAGTACTTC. Its protein is CASVPGDREHEQYF.

This clone was picked up a small number of times. V usage is TRBV7-9 and J usage is TRBJ2-7; D might be TRBD1 (7 bases). V shed 5 bases and J shed 5 bases, with 22 bases lying between them. CDR3 size: 16 residues. The germline V gene has CDR1 SEHNR and CDR2 FQNEAQ (reference sequence). DNA of the CDR3: TGTGCCAGCAGCCCTCCGACAGGGAAAGGGGAGGACGAGCAGTACTTC. Protein sequence: CASSPPTGKGEDEQYF.

The J gene is TRBJ2-1, the V gene TRBV7-9, with 14 bases matching TRBD2. The length of the CDR3 is 18 residues. Germline CDR1 SEHNR, CDR2 FQNEAQ (reference sequence). V dropped 2 bases and J dropped 9; count of bases not matched to a gene: 12. The CDR3, as DNA: TGTGCCAGCAGCTTATGGACTAGCGGGAGGAAACATGGGAGTGAGCAGTTCTTC. It is translated as CASSLWTSGRKHGSEQFF. Supplemented by reference TRBV7-9 and TRBJ2-1, the full variable domain reads DTGVSQNPRHKITKRGQNVTFRCDPISEHNRLYWYRQTLGQGPEFLTYFQNEAQLEKSRLLSDRFSAERPKGSFSTLEIQRTEQGDSAMYLCASSLWTSGRKHGSEQFFGPGTRLTVL.